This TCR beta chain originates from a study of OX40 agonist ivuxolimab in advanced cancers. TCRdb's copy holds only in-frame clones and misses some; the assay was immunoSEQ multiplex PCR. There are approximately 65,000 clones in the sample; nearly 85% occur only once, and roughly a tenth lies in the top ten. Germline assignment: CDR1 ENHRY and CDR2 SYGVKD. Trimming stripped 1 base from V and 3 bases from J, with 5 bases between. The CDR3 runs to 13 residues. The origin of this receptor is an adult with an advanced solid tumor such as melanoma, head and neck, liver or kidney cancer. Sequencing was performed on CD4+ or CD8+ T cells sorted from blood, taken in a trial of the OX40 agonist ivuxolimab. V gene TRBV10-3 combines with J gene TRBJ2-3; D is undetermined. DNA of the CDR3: TGTGCCATCAGTGAGTTGGGGACAGATACGCAGTATTTT. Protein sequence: CAISELGTDTQYF.